These 20 T cell receptor beta chains were all obtained from the same sample, sequenced in a study of Graves' ophthalmopathy and Graves' hyperthyroidism. Amplified TCR beta CDR3 regions were obtained using RNA transcripts as template. After a first-round RT-PCR with HTBI primers, a second-round multiplex PCR was run. One entry per CDR3 protein results from TCRdb running MiXCR on the multiplex PCR reads. Of under 350,000 distinct CDR3 sequences listed, roughly 15% were seen once; the top ten hold about 12%. The sample consisted of peripheral blood. The receptor set was obtained from an adult man with Graves' ophthalmopathy.

This clonotype was picked up many times. The rearrangement joins TRBV30 to TRBJ1-2; D is uncertain. V was clipped by 2 bases and J by 7 bases, with 20 bases between them. The V gene's germline CDR1 is GTSNPN and CDR2 SVGIG (reference sequence). The CDR3 is 15 amino acids. This CDR3 reads CAWSPRVTSRTGYTF. The CDR3 coding sequence is TGTGCCTGGAGTCCCCGGGTCACTTCCAGGACTGGCTACACCTTC.

This sequence joins TRBV6-1 and TRBJ1-2; D possibly corresponds to TRBD1 (5 bases). Germline V gene sequence: CDR1 MNHNS, CDR2 SASEGT. The ends were cut back, 3 bases at V and 9 bases at J, with 8 bases in the middle. The CDR3 is made up of 11 amino acids. The CDR3 region has the DNA TGTGCCAGCAGTGATCAGGACAGCTACACCTTC. The encoded protein is CASSDQDSYTF.

This clonotype was found many times. The genes are TRBV5-1 and TRBJ2-5; TRBD1 might be the D (6 bases). Germline V gene data show CDR1 as SGHRS and CDR2 as YFSETQ. Trimming shortened V by 0 bases and J by 5 bases, and 8 bases separated the two germline ends. The CDR3 runs 13 residues. The CDR3 coding sequence is TGCGCCAGCAGCTTGGAGGGGGTTGAGACCCAGTACTTC. This sequence encodes CASSLEGVETQYF. Full variable domain (outside the CDR3, taken from reference TRBV5-1 and TRBJ2-5): KAGVTQTPRYLIKTRGQQVTLSCSPISGHRSVSWYQQTPGQGLQFLFEYFSETQRNKGNFPGRFSGRQFSNSRSEMNVSTLELGDSALYLCASSLEGVETQYFGPGTRLLVL.

This clonotype occurred many times. The chain has TRBV11-2 and TRBJ2-6; the D is unclear. From germline, CDR1 is SGHAT and CDR2 FQNNGV. This CDR3 region has 14 residues. V was shortened by 3 bases and J by 2 bases, with 5 bases between the two germline ends. The CDR3 reads CASSFRAGANVLTF. The CDR3 coding sequence is TGTGCCAGCAGCTTTAGAGCTGGGGCCAACGTCCTGACTTTC.

Many counts were recorded for this clonotype. The rearrangement uses TRBV29-1 and TRBJ2-7; 8 bases are shared with TRBD2. V lost 5 bases, J lost 0 bases, and 9 bases stayed unmatched. Germline V lookup: CDR1 SQVTM, CDR2 ANQGSEA. CDR3 length equals 15 residues. The CDR3 here is CSVRGGRDISYEQYF. The CDR3 bases are TGCAGCGTTCGCGGGGGGAGGGACATCTCCTACGAGCAGTACTTC.

This clonotype was detected many times. V and J are TRBV2 and TRBJ1-5; D remains ambiguous. Trimming took 1 base from V and 0 from J, leaving 7 bases between them. The CDR3 consists of 15 residues. The germline CDR1 and CDR2 sequences are SNHLY and FYNNEI. For the CDR3, the DNA is TGTGCCAGCAGTGAAGACAGAAATAGCAATCAGCCCCAGCATTTT. Residues: CASSEDRNSNQPQHF.

This clonotype was found many times. The gene calls are TRBV6-5 and TRBJ2-7; 7 bases line up with TRBD2. The junction had 12 bases not matched to a gene; V was cut back by 2 bases and J by 5 bases. Germline V gene data show CDR1 as MNHEY and CDR2 as SVGAGI. This CDR3 is 16 amino acids long. The CDR3 DNA follows: TGTGCCAGCAGTTACGCAGGAGGGGCGGGAGTAAACGAGCAGTACTTC. Protein sequence: CASSYAGGAGVNEQYF.

In this sample, this clonotype turned up many times. The gene calls are TRBV28 and TRBJ1-6; D might be TRBD1 (5 bases). The CDR3 contains 14 residues. Germline assignment: CDR1 MDHEN and CDR2 SYDVKM. V gave up 8 bases and J gave up 11 bases, with 19 bases separating them. In DNA, the CDR3 is TGTGCCAGCCGTCCCGGGGCCCCACCAACACCCCTCCACTTT. Protein: CASRPGAPPTPLHF.

This clonotype has at least ten counts. The chain recombines TRBV5-1 with TRBJ2-5, with 16 bases matching TRBD2. This CDR3 has 17 residues. Germline lookup yields CDR1 SGHRS and CDR2 YFSETQ. The J segment lost 4 bases and the V segment lost 4 bases, leaving 7 bases of the junction unmatched. CDR3 region: CASSPGTSGRAGETQYF. The CDR3 DNA is TGCGCCAGCAGCCCCGGGACTAGCGGGAGGGCCGGAGAGACCCAGTACTTC.

This clonotype was observed many times. The genes are TRBV7-2 and TRBJ2-5; 7 bases map to TRBD1. V shed 5 bases and J 1 base; nucleotides not matched to a gene: 7. Germline CDR1 and CDR2: SGHTA and FQGNSA. The CDR3 loop spans 15 amino acids. The CDR3 here is CASSIRQGPQETQYF. DNA of the CDR3: TGTGCCAGCAGCATAAGACAGGGACCCCAAGAGACCCAGTACTTC.

This chain connects TRBV15 to TRBJ2-5, with D unclear. Looked up from germline, CDR1 is LNHNV and CDR2 is YYDKDF (reference sequence). Trimming removed 0 bases from V and 5 bases from J, with 13 bases in between. The CDR3 length is 15 residues. CDR3 in DNA: TGTGCCACCAGCAGAGATGTGGGCTGGGTGGAGACCCAGTACTTC. Its translation: CATSRDVGWVETQYF.

This clonotype turned up a few times. The J gene is TRBJ2-3, the V gene TRBV18; the D is unclear. Germline V gives CDR1 KGHSH, CDR2 LQKENI. V was trimmed by 0 bases and J by 8 bases, leaving 9 bases between them. CDR3 length: 13 residues. The CDR3: CASSPPNLITQYF. CDR3 coding DNA: TGTGCCAGCTCACCACCTAATCTCATTACGCAGTATTTT.

This clonotype was counted many times. This chain connects TRBV5-1 to TRBJ1-2; D gene ambiguous. V was trimmed by 5 bases and J by 5 bases, leaving 10 bases between them. The germline V gene has CDR1 SGHRS and CDR2 YFSETQ. The CDR3 extends over 12 amino acids. The CDR3 DNA reads TGCGCCAGCAGAGAAGGGTTGTATGGCTACACCTTC. This encodes CASREGLYGYTF.

This clonotype has a count of ten or more. The rearrangement links TRBV12-3 or TRBV12-4 to TRBJ2-7, with TRBD2 matching 9 bases. CDR3 length: 13 residues. Trimming took 4 bases from V and 6 from J; bases not matched to a gene: 4. In DNA, the CDR3 is TGTGCCAGCAGTTCCGGCGGGAGGGGCGAGCAGTACTTC. It yields the protein CASSSGGRGEQYF.

This clonotype was observed a handful of times. The V call is TRBV12-3 or TRBV12-4, the J call TRBJ2-5, with 9 bases identical to TRBD2. V was pared by 5 bases and J by 2 bases, with 12 bases of the junction left unmatched. The CDR3 spans 17 residues. CDR3 in DNA: TGTGCCAGCAGTCTCGGCCTAGCGGGGTTCTCACAAGAGACCCAGTACTTC. Translation gives CASSLGLAGFSQETQYF.

There are many counts of this clonotype. The chain joins TRBV12-3 or TRBV12-4 to TRBJ1-5; D is uncertain. The V end lost 6 bases, the J end lost 0 bases, and 12 bases lay between the germline ends. This CDR3 comprises 15 residues. CDR3 in amino acids: CASSPDGDSNQPQHF. CDR3 sequence (DNA): TGTGCCAGCAGCCCGGACGGCGATAGCAATCAGCCCCAGCATTTT.

The sample holds many counts of this clonotype. The V call is TRBV6-5, the J call TRBJ1-1, with D hard to call. Trimming pared 4 bases from V and 5 bases from J, leaving 14 bases between. The CDR3 contains 14 residues. The germline CDR1 and CDR2 sequences are MNHEY and SVGAGI. The CDR3 coding sequence is TGTGCCAGCAGTTTCCGGGAGAGGAGGACTGAAGCTTTCTTT. Its translation is CASSFRERRTEAFF.

This clonotype has ten or more counts. The gene calls are TRBV5-1 and TRBJ1-2; D remains unclear. CDR3 length: 15 residues. V lost 4 bases and J lost 7, with 20 bases in between. Germline loops: CDR1 SGHRS, CDR2 YFSETQ. CDR3 region: CASSAAGVGDRGYTF. The CDR3 coding sequence is TGCGCCAGCAGCGCCGCTGGGGTGGGAGATCGTGGCTACACCTTC.

This chain connects TRBV29-1 to TRBJ2-7, with D perhaps TRBD2 (6 bases). Germline loops: CDR1 SQVTM, CDR2 ANQGSEA. Trimming removed 1 base at V and 3 bases at J, with 10 bases between. CDR3 length equals 13 residues. The CDR3 nucleotides are TGCAGCGTTGAAGGGAGGGCCAGCTACGAGCAGTACTTC. This encodes CSVEGRASYEQYF.

At least ten counts were recorded for this clonotype. The CDR3: CASSYPGQGTEAFF. CDR3 DNA: TGTGCCAGCAGTTACCCGGGACAGGGCACTGAAGCTTTCTTT. This chain uses TRBV6-5 with TRBJ1-1, with TRBD1 matching 9 bases. This CDR3 is built from 14 residues. J lost 4 bases, V lost 2 bases, and 2 bases had no gene match. Germline V gene lookup returns CDR1 MNHEY and CDR2 SVGAGI.